These T cell receptor beta chains were read from a single sample in a study of T cells after yellow fever vaccination. TCRdb processed the 5' RACE reads anew with MiXCR; each CDR3 protein has one entry. In the table there are about 340,000 distinct CDR3 sequences, more than 8.5% of which are singletons. Sample: PBMCs, taken on the day of the first yellow fever vaccination. The receptors shown here come from a man between 18 and 35 years old who received the YFV17D yellow fever vaccine. The CDR3 runs from the conserved cysteine through the conserved F or W. D genes are given only for firm matches. The size field is filled for only some rows; it gives once, few, many or a size class.

>TRBV29-1|TRBD1|TRBJ1-2|.|13
TGCAGCGTTGGTGTGGGACAGGGGAATTCCTACACCTTC
CSVGVGQGNSYTF
>TRBV21-1|.|TRBJ2-5|few|15
TGTGCCAGCCGTCGGACTAGCGGGGGAGAAGAGACCCAGTACTTC
CASRRTSGGEETQYF
>TRBV12-3/TRBV12-4|.|TRBJ2-7|.|15
TGTGCCAGCAGCCGGGACGGGCAATTCAACTACGAGCAGTACTTC
CASSRDGQFNYEQYF
>TRBV5-1|.|TRBJ1-2|few|13
TGCGCCAGCAGCTTGGGTGGGGCGAGAGGCTACACCTTC
CASSLGGARGYTF
>TRBV4-1|.|TRBJ2-5|.|16
TGCGCCAGCAGCCAAGTTATCGGCAGGGGGGGAGAGACCCAGTACTTC
CASSQVIGRGGETQYF
>TRBV5-1|.|TRBJ1-1|.|14
TGCGCCAGCAGCTTCGGACAGTCGAACACTGAAGCTTTCTTT
CASSFGQSNTEAFF
>TRBV24-1|.|TRBJ1-2|many|14
TGTGCCACCAGTGATCTCGACAGTCGCTATGGCTACACCTTC
CATSDLDSRYGYTF
>TRBV7-9|.|TRBJ1-5|few|15
TGTGCCAGCAGCCCCTGGGGCAGTAACAATCAGCCCCAGCATTTT
CASSPWGSNNQPQHF
>TRBV4-3|TRBD2|TRBJ2-1|.|17
TGCGCCAGCAGCCAAACGACTAGCCGGACATCCTACAATGAGCAGTTCTTC
CASSQTTSRTSYNEQFF
>TRBV7-2|.|TRBJ2-2|.|13
TGTGCCAGCAGCTTTGAGTACGCCGGGGAGCCGTTTTTT
CASSFEYAGEPFF
>TRBV5-4|TRBD2|TRBJ2-3|.|17
TGTGCCAGCAGCCGTCCGGTAGCGGGGGGGCCGACAGATACGCAGTATTTT
CASSRPVAGGPTDTQYF
>TRBV20-1|TRBD1|TRBJ1-1|.|13
TGCAGTGCAGGGGGACAGGTGAACACTGAAGCTTTCTTT
CSAGGQVNTEAFF
>TRBV7-9|.|TRBJ2-5|.|11
TGTGCCAGCTACGGGGGGCGCTCCACGGTCTTC
CASYGGRSTVF